Listed below are T cell receptor beta chains from one sample, sequenced in a study of blood T cells in healthy people across ages. TCRdb fed the 5' RACE reads into MiXCR, producing one record per CDR3 protein. The top ten clones hold more than 20% of a sample with around 1,900,000 distinct CDR3 sequences, 30% to 40% of them seen once. Sequenced input: blood. The receptors originated from a human donor in good health. Both conserved end residues are part of each CDR3. The listing skips clone size in some rows; elsewhere it reads once, few, many or a size class.

TRBJ2-7 | many | TRBV6-1 | CASSGTGGPYEQYF
TRBJ2-3 | few | TRBV12-3/TRBV12-4 | CASAPGDTQYF
. | . | TRBV6-5 | CASSWNTNSYNEQYF
TRBJ2-1 | few | TRBV10-3 | CAISAQGNEQFF
TRBJ2-6 | few | TRBV7-9 | CASSLAIGDNVLTF
TRBJ1-2 | . | TRBV20-1 | CSARAGGLYGYTF
. | many | TRBV5-6 | CASSLERGRAEQYF
TRBJ2-7 | . | TRBV7-2 | CASSSVGGGAAYEQYF
TRBJ2-1 | . | TRBV6-4 | CASTRGLAGGYNEQFF
TRBJ1-2 | . | TRBV11-2 | CASSPLNSRDYGYTF
TRBJ2-4 | few | TRBV6-6 | CASSNTWEQYF
TRBJ1-2 | . | TRBV24-1 | CTTRRGADYGYTF
TRBJ2-3 | . | TRBV12-5 | CASGQGGPTDTQYF
TRBJ1-6 | . | TRBV5-1 | CASSQESNSPLHF
TRBJ2-1 | once | TRBV6-2/TRBV6-3 | CASSPTAGVNEQFF
TRBJ2-7 | few | TRBV9 | CASSVAGQGVLNEQYF
TRBJ2-3 | . | TRBV9 | CASSVPSGGSDTQYF
TRBJ2-1 | . | TRBV9 | CASSVGDRAVGQFF
TRBJ1-1 | . | TRBV6-2/TRBV6-3 | CASRYDKDMNTEAFF
TRBJ2-3 | . | TRBV4-1 | CASSQVRSAELADTQYF
TRBJ1-2 | few | TRBV15 | CATAPRDSLDYGYTF
TRBJ2-5 | . | TRBV24-1 | CATSDLKETQYF
TRBJ2-7 | few | TRBV6-5 | CASRSDRTPFYEQYF
TRBJ2-1 | . | TRBV20-1 | CSAMYGSSYNEQFF
TRBJ2-7 | many | TRBV5-1 | CASSLAGGHEQYF
TRBJ2-1 | . | TRBV19 | CASTRGPSSYNEQFF
TRBJ2-3 | many | TRBV7-8 | CASSPGQGSTDTQYF
TRBJ1-1 | . | TRBV28 | CASSLSPGDRAPEAFF
TRBJ2-1 | . | TRBV12-3/TRBV12-4 | CASTATGHEQFF
TRBJ2-1 | . | TRBV2 | CASSERRLAYNEQFF
TRBJ2-4 | many | TRBV12-3/TRBV12-4 | CASSSGLAEHLTLKNIQYF
TRBJ2-7 | few | TRBV12-3/TRBV12-4 | CASSLPGEQGKQYF
TRBJ1-2 | few | TRBV12-3/TRBV12-4 | CASGRASGGGYTF
TRBJ2-1 | . | TRBV7-9 | CASSFALGTSGVNEQFF
. | few | TRBV29-1 | CSVEGLAGGPVQETQFF
TRBJ2-3 | few | TRBV20-1 | CSAEAGTTSTDTQYF
TRBJ1-2 | few | TRBV29-1 | CSVEAEGNYGYTF
TRBJ1-2 | . | TRBV4-2 | CASSQGDPLWNGYTF
TRBJ2-5 | . | TRBV28 | CASRQPPGQTQYF
TRBJ2-5 | many | TRBV29-1 | CSVDRGQTGETQYF
TRBJ2-5 | few | TRBV2 | CASSDQGGDQETQYF
TRBJ2-5 | . | TRBV9 | CASSDGTGVSKTQYF
TRBJ1-2 | few | TRBV27 | CASSFLGDIGGYTF
TRBJ1-2 | many | TRBV7-9 | CASSLWTANYGYTF
TRBJ2-7 | . | TRBV20-1 | CSARVRLEGLSSYEQYF
TRBJ1-5 | . | TRBV5-1 | CASSGEDRGGNQPQQF
TRBJ2-3 | few | TRBV11-3 | CASSLGRGASTDTQYF
TRBJ2-7 | few | TRBV7-3 | CASSLAYGLGQYF
TRBJ1-2 | many | TRBV12-3/TRBV12-4 | CASRTGAVGYTF
TRBJ1-5 | . | TRBV20-1 | CSAREDVYSNQPQHF
TRBJ2-5 | many | TRBV6-2/TRBV6-3 | CASSYDEKETQYF
TRBJ1-1 | . | TRBV4-1 | CASSIGAGANTEAFF
TRBJ2-1 | few | TRBV12-3/TRBV12-4 | CASSRGLAGVDEQFF
TRBJ2-1 | . | TRBV6-2/TRBV6-3 | CASSQRGGVNNEQFF